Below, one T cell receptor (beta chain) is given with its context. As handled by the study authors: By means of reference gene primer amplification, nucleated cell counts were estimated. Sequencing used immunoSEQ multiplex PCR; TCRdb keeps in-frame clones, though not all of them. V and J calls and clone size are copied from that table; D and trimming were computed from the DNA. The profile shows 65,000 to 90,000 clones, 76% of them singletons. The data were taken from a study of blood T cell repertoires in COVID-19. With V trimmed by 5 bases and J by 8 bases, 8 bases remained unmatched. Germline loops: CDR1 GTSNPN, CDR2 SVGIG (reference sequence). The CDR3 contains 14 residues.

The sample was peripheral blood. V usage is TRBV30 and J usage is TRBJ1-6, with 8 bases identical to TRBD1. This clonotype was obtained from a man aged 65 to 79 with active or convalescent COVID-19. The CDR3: CAWQTGQGDSPLHF. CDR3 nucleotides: TGTGCCTGGCAGACCGGACAGGGAGATTCACCCCTCCACTTT.